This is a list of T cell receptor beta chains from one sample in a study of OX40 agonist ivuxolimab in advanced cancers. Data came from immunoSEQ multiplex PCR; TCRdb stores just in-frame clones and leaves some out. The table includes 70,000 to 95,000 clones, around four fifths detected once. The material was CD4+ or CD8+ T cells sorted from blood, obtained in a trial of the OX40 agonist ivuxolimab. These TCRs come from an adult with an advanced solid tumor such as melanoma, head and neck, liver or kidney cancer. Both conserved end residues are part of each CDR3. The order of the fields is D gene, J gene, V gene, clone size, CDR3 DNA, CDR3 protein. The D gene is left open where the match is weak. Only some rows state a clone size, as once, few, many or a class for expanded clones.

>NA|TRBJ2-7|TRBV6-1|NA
TGTGCCAGCAGTGCAAACCAGGGAGCGCTCCACGAGCAGTACTTC
CASSANQGALHEQYF
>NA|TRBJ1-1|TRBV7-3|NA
TGTGCCAGCAGCTCCAGCATGAACACTGAAGCTTTCTTT
CASSSSMNTEAFF
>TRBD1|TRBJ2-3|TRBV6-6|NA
TGTGCCAGCAGTGAGGGACAGGGGGCAGATACGCAGTATTTT
CASSEGQGADTQYF
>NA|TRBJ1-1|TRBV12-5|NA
TGTGCTAGTGGTTTGACGGGCCCCCTAAGTACTGAAGCTTTCTTT
CASGLTGPLSTEAFF
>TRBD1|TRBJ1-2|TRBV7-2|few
TGTGCCAGCAGAGAACCCGGACAGGGGCCATCTCTGTGGATCTATGGCTACACCTTC
CASREPGQGPSLWIYGYTF
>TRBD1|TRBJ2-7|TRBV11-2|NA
TGTGCCAGCAGCCCTATAGACCGGGGACAGGGGGCTCCCTACGAGCAGTACTTC
CASSPIDRGQGAPYEQYF
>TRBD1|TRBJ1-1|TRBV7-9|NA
TGTGCCAGCAGCTTAGAGGGGGCCACTGAAGCTTTCTTT
CASSLEGATEAFF
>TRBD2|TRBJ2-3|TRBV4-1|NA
TGCGCCAGCAGCCAAGCGGGGGGGTGGGCAGATACGCAGTATTTT
CASSQAGGWADTQYF
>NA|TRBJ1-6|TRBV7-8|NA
TGTGCCAGCAGCTTAGAGTTAGTAGTGCCCCTCCACTTT
CASSLELVVPLHF
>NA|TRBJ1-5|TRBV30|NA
TGTGCCTGGAGTCCCGGGGGAGACAATCAGCCCCAGCATTTT
CAWSPGGDNQPQHF
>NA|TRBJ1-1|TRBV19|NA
TGTGCCAGTAGTAGGTGGGGGACTGAAGCTTTCTTT
CASSRWGTEAFF
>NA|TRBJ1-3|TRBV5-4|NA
TGTGCCAGCAGCCCCGGACAGCTGAGCTCTGGAAACACCATATATTTT
CASSPGQLSSGNTIYF
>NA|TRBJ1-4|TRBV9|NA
TGTGCCAGCAGCGTAGGTTGGAGTGAAAAACTGTTTTTT
CASSVGWSEKLFF
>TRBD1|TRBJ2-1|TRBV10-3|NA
TGTGCCATCAGGGGACAGGGGGATTACAATGAGCAGTTCTTC
CAIRGQGDYNEQFF
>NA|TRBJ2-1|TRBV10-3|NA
TGTGCCACCCGAAAAACGGATGAGCAGTTCTTC
CATRKTDEQFF
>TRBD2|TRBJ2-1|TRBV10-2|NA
TGCGCCAGCAGGGGAGCGGGGGGGCTCTACAATGAGCAGTTCTTC
CASRGAGGLYNEQFF
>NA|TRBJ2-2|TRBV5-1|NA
TGCGCCAGCAGCTTGATGGCGGGGACGAACACCGGGGAGCTGTTTTTT
CASSLMAGTNTGELFF
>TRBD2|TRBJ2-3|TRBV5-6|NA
TGTGCCAGCAGCGGGCTAGCGGACACAGATACGCAGTATTTT
CASSGLADTDTQYF
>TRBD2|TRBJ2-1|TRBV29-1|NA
TGCAGCGTCGAACGGCGGGGGGCCCGCAATGAGCAGTTCTTC
CSVERRGARNEQFF
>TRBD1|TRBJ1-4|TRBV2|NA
TGTGCCAGCACCTCGGACAGGGATAATGAAAAACTGTTTTTT
CASTSDRDNEKLFF
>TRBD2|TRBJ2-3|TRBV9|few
TGTGCCAGCAGCGGTTTAGCGGGGCACTCAGATACGCAGTATTTT
CASSGLAGHSDTQYF
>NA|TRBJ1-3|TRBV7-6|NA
TGTGCCAGCAGCTTAACCCAGGGCGAGACTGGAAACACCATATATTTT
CASSLTQGETGNTIYF
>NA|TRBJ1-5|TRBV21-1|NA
TGTGCCAGCAGCGCCAGGAAAACGGGGCCCCAGCATTTT
CASSARKTGPQHF
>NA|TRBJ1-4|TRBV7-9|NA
TGTGCCAGCAGCTGGGGACTTAATGAAAAACTGTTTTTT
CASSWGLNEKLFF